This TCR beta chain appears in the sequencing data of a study of T cells in Graves' hyperthyroidism and ophthalmopathy. Graves' hyperthyroidism is called stable when ophthalmopathy does not progress within 18 months. Uncontrolled infection, other autoimmune disease, pregnancy or lactation barred patients from enrollment. The diagnostic basis comprised clinical symptoms, serum thyroxine and TRAb, thyroid ultrasound and orbital computed tomography. Amplification yielded TCR beta CDR3 regions, with RNA transcripts as the source. TCR CDR3 regions were first amplified by RT-PCR with HTBI primers. TCRdb re-called the multiplex PCR reads through MiXCR, storing one row per CDR3 protein. The data contain 340,000 or so distinct CDR3 sequences, around a sixth of them seen just once; the ten biggest clones take up around 33%. Germline assignment: CDR1 LGHDT and CDR2 YNNKEL (reference sequence). Trimming took 4 bases from V and 6 from J; bases not matched to a gene: 9. CDR3 size: 15 residues.

In its sample, this clonotype was seen many times. The clonotype comes from a man aged 30 to 45 with Graves' hyperthyroidism. Sequencing was done on a sample of blood. V gene TRBV3-1 combines with J gene TRBJ1-2; 9 nucleotides align to TRBD1. This chain's CDR3 is CASSRTGTGRNGYTF. DNA of the CDR3: TGTGCCAGCAGCCGAACCGGGACAGGGAGGAATGGCTACACCTTC.